This TCR beta chain was recorded in a study of shared T cell receptors in the human thymus. The table lists this clone with a count of one. Germline V gene lookup returns CDR1 SGDLS and CDR2 YYNGEE. V was trimmed by 0 bases and J by 7 bases, leaving 11 bases between them. The length of the CDR3 is 14 residues. Sequencing used immunoSEQ multiplex PCR; TCRdb keeps in-frame clones, though not all of them. The sample carries about 400,000 clones, 95% recorded once. The rearrangement links TRBV9 to TRBJ2-1, with D possibly TRBD2 on 5 matching bases. The receptor's source is a human donor. Material: thymocytes. CDR3 protein: CASSVEGSVNEQFF. CDR3 coding DNA: TGTGCCAGCAGCGTAGAGGGTAGCGTTAATGAGCAGTTCTTC.